Below are 27 T cell receptor beta chains sequenced from a single sample in a study of radiotherapy plus CTLA-4 blockade in lung cancer listed by TCRdb under 2018. The library came from the immunoSEQ multiplex PCR assay. The table comes from immuneACCESS by way of TCRdb, which keeps in-frame sequences with V and J called. Part of the clones is missing from these tables; in studies checked, under half for an unresolved V gene and the rest for unknown reasons. The sample table holds fewer than 95,000 clones, of which about 83% were seen once. Roughly 0.84% of the sample is held by the ten biggest clonotypes. This specimen was peripheral blood, taken from a patient treated with radiotherapy plus ipilimumab. The receptors were gathered from a human donor with non-small cell lung cancer who had stable disease on radiotherapy plus ipilimumab.

The chain has TRBV28 and TRBJ1-2; D perhaps matches TRBD1 (6 bases). Trimming took 2 bases from V and 4 from J, leaving 17 bases between them. Germline CDR1 reads MDHEN; CDR2 reads SYDVKM. CDR3 size: 16 residues. CDR3 residues: CASSLLRDIIFYGYTF. DNA of the CDR3: TGTGCCAGCAGTTTACTCCGGGACATAATATTCTATGGCTACACCTTC.

This chain connects TRBV7-7 to TRBJ1-5; no clear D. Germline-derived CDR1 and CDR2 are SSHAT and FNYEAQ (reference sequence). This CDR3 region has 14 residues. V dropped 2 bases and J dropped 5 bases, with 10 bases sitting between them. This CDR3 reads CASSLLPGDQPQHF. The CDR3 nucleotides are TGTGCCAGCAGCTTACTACCTGGGGATCAGCCCCAGCATTTT.

The chain has TRBV5-1 and TRBJ2-2; a weak D match, TRBD1 (6 bases). The germline V gene has CDR1 SGHRS and CDR2 YFSETQ. This CDR3 has 15 amino acids. The germline V and J ends were trimmed by 4 bases and 5 bases, with 15 bases remaining between them. CDR3 sequence reads: CASSPGQLGTGELFF. CDR3 sequence (DNA): TGCGCCAGCAGCCCGGGACAACTGGGAACCGGGGAGCTGTTTTTT.

The chain combines TRBV5-8 with TRBJ1-2; TRBD1 might be the D (6 bases). Germline V gene data show CDR1 as SGHTS and CDR2 as YDEGEE. V gave up 4 bases and J gave up 8 bases, with 15 bases separating them. The length of the CDR3 is 13 residues. The CDR3 protein is CASSLTGLYGYTF. The CDR3 DNA is TGTGCCAGCAGCCTCACAGGGTTGTACGGCTACACCTTC.

The CDR3 reads CASSNRGYEQYF. Written as DNA, the CDR3 is TGTGCCAGCAGTAACAGGGGCTACGAGCAGTACTTC. This chain uses TRBV7-6 with TRBJ2-7; 7 bases are a match to TRBD1. The V gene's germline CDR1 is SGHVS and CDR2 FNYEAQ. With V trimmed by 6 bases and J by 3 bases, 2 bases remained unmatched. The length of the CDR3 is 12 residues.

The V gene is TRBV18, the J gene TRBJ2-7, with D hard to call. The germline V gene encodes CDR1 KGHSH and CDR2 LQKENI. The CDR3 length is 13 residues. The V end was cut by 1 base, the J end by 1 base, with 5 bases between. CDR3 protein: CASSPRPSYEQYF. The DNA for the CDR3 is TGTGCCAGCTCACCACGGCCTTCCTACGAGCAGTACTTC.

V gene TRBV5-1 combines with J gene TRBJ2-2, with D possibly called TRBD1 or TRBD2 (6 bases each). CDR1 is SGHRS and CDR2 is YFSETQ in the germline V gene. The length of the CDR3 is 15 residues. Between the trimmed V and J ends, which lost 7 bases and 0 bases, there was a span of 13 bases. This CDR3 reads CASERGAPNTGELFF. DNA of the CDR3: TGCGCCAGCGAAAGGGGGGCCCCGAACACCGGGGAGCTGTTTTTT.

The rearrangement joins TRBV7-9 to TRBJ1-5; D gene uncertain. Germline values: CDR1 SEHNR, CDR2 FQNEAQ (reference sequence). Trimming removed 1 base from V and 4 bases from J, with 11 bases in between. The CDR3 runs 15 residues. CDR3 nucleotide sequence: TGTGCCAGCAGCTTAGATGGTGGGCCTAATCAGCCCCAGCATTTT. As protein: CASSLDGGPNQPQHF.

The CDR3 loop reads CASSLLQSTDTQYF. The CDR3 bases are TGTGCCAGCAGTTTACTACAAAGCACAGATACGCAGTATTTT. The chain joins TRBV28 to TRBJ2-3; unclear D gene. Germline V gene lookup returns CDR1 MDHEN and CDR2 SYDVKM. V lost 2 bases and J lost 0, with 6 bases in between. The CDR3 consists of 14 residues. The variable domain in full, completed from reference TRBV28 and TRBJ2-3, reads DVKVTQSSRYLVKRTGEKVFLECVQDMDHENMFWYRQDPGLGLRLIYFSYDVKMKEKGDIPEGYSVSREKKERFSLILESASTNQTSMYLCASSLLQSTDTQYFGPGTRLTVL.

J is TRBJ2-5 and V is TRBV29-1, with D possibly TRBD1 on 7 matching bases. Germline V gene sequence: CDR1 SQVTM, CDR2 ANQGSEA. This CDR3 contains 12 residues. V shed 4 bases and J shed 4 bases, with 10 bases lying between them. CDR3 sequence: CSVGRGPETQYF. The CDR3 nucleotides are TGCAGCGTTGGGAGGGGGCCAGAGACCCAGTACTTC.

The rearrangement links TRBV2 to TRBJ1-6; D is perhaps TRBD1 (6 bases). The CDR3 consists of 15 residues. Deletions cut 8 bases from V and 4 bases from J, with 15 bases between. CDR1 is SNHLY and CDR2 is FYNNEI in the germline V gene. CDR3 nucleotides: TGTGCCAGCTCCGGGACATCAAAATATAATTCACCCCTCCACTTT. This gives the protein CASSGTSKYNSPLHF. Full variable domain (outside the CDR3, taken from reference TRBV2 and TRBJ1-6): EPEVTQTPSHQVTQMGQEVILRCVPISNHLYFYWYRQILGQKVEFLVSFYNNEISEKSEIFDDQFSVERPDGSNFTLKIRSTKLEDSAMYFCASSGTSKYNSPLHFGNGTRLTVT.

V usage is TRBV5-1 and J usage is TRBJ2-1, with D possibly called TRBD1 or TRBD2 (6 bases each). Trimming cost V 0 bases and J 7 bases, with 11 bases left between them. The CDR3 is 14 amino acids. Germline V lookup: CDR1 SGHRS, CDR2 YFSETQ. The CDR3 nucleotides read TGCGCCAGCAGCTTGGCCTTAGGGGGGAATGAGCAGTTCTTC. Translated, it gives CASSLALGGNEQFF.

In this sample, this clone is medium-sized. The gene calls are TRBV6-1 and TRBJ1-2; unclear D gene. Germline CDR1 MNHNS, CDR2 SASEGT. Trimming stripped 6 bases from V and 4 bases from J, with 12 bases between. The CDR3 consists of 13 residues. CDR3: CASRQTEGYGYTF. The CDR3, as DNA: TGTGCCAGCAGACAGACGGAAGGCTATGGCTACACCTTC.

This chain links TRBV28 with TRBJ2-7; TRBD2 aligns across 8 bases. Germline loops: CDR1 MDHEN, CDR2 SYDVKM. V gave up 10 bases and J gave up 0 bases; unmatched junction bases: 11. The CDR3 sequence is 15 residues long. The DNA for the CDR3 is TGTGCCATCCACGGAGGCGGGGGGTCCTCCTACGAGCAGTACTTC. Its translation is CAIHGGGGSSYEQYF.

The V gene is TRBV2, the J gene TRBJ2-1; 8 bases are a match to TRBD2. The length of the CDR3 is 16 residues. Looked up from germline, CDR1 is SNHLY and CDR2 is FYNNEI. The J segment lost 12 bases and the V segment lost 1 base, leaving 14 bases of the junction unmatched. The CDR3 DNA sequence: TGTGCCAGCAGTGAAGGTGGAGCGGGGGCGCCTGGAGGGCAGTTCTTC. It yields the protein CASSEGGAGAPGGQFF.

The sample holds one count of this clone. For the CDR3, the DNA is TGTGCCAGCAGCCAAGATTTAGGACAGGGTAACTATGGCTACACCTTC. It codes for CASSQDLGQGNYGYTF. The gene calls are TRBV14 and TRBJ1-2; 8 positions agree with TRBD1. This CDR3 has 16 residues. Germline trimming cut 0 bases from V and 1 base from J; bases unmatched to any gene: 4. Germline V gene sequence: CDR1 SGHDN, CDR2 FVKESK.

J is TRBJ1-4 and V is TRBV5-1, with 7 bases fitting TRBD1. Germline CDR1 is SGHRS and CDR2 is YFSETQ. After removal of 5 bases from V and 7 bases from J, the junction contained 14 bases not matched to a gene. This CDR3 comprises 16 residues. CDR3 region: CASREAGTDFPEKLFF. The CDR3 DNA follows: TGCGCCAGCAGGGAAGCCGGGACAGACTTCCCTGAAAAACTGTTTTTT.

The rearrangement joins TRBV19 to TRBJ1-1; 9 bases match TRBD1. J was trimmed by 0 bases and V by 6 bases; bases with no gene match: 8. The CDR3 runs to 16 residues. From germline, CDR1 is LNHDA and CDR2 SQIVND (reference sequence). The CDR3 sequence is CASSKRQGVMNTEAFF. CDR3 nucleotide sequence: TGTGCCAGTAGCAAGCGACAGGGGGTTATGAACACTGAAGCTTTCTTT.

The chain uses TRBV27 and TRBJ2-6; D is perhaps TRBD2 (6 bases). Trimming shortened V by 4 bases and J by 14 bases, and 15 bases separated the two germline ends. CDR3 length equals 13 residues. The germline V gene encodes CDR1 MNHEY and CDR2 SMNVEV (reference sequence). The CDR3 sequence: CASSWRGGLLLTF. The CDR3 DNA follows: TGTGCCAGCAGTTGGAGGGGCGGTTTGCTCCTGACTTTC.

The chain couples TRBV7-8 to TRBJ1-3; D not certain. With 5 bases removed from V and 2 bases from J, the gap between germline ends came to 16 bases. Germline V gene data show CDR1 as SGHVS and CDR2 as FQNEAQ. This CDR3 contains 16 residues. The CDR3 region is CASSARPVRPGNTIYF. The DNA for the CDR3 is TGTGCCAGCAGCGCAAGACCGGTTAGGCCTGGAAACACCATATATTTT.

The rearrangement joins TRBV9 to TRBJ2-1, with a weak D call TRBD1 (7 bases). Germline lookup yields CDR1 SGDLS and CDR2 YYNGEE. V was cut by 4 bases and J by 6 bases, with 17 bases left in between. The CDR3 runs to 15 residues. CDR3 loop: CASSPLQGGSNEQFF. The DNA of the CDR3 is TGTGCCAGCAGCCCCCTCCAGGGGGGCAGCAATGAGCAGTTCTTC.

This chain connects TRBV30 to TRBJ1-1, with D possibly matching TRBD1 (5 bases). Germline assignment: CDR1 GTSNPN and CDR2 SVGIG (reference sequence). Between the trimmed V and J ends, which lost 0 bases and 0 bases, there was a span of 11 bases. CDR3 length: 15 amino acids. CDR3 DNA sequence: TGTGCCTGGAGTGTATTGGGGCGGCTGAACACTGAAGCTTTCTTT. Translation gives CAWSVLGRLNTEAFF.

The chain combines TRBV29-1 with TRBJ2-5; the D gene is possibly TRBD2 (7 bases). Germline lookup yields CDR1 SQVTM and CDR2 ANQGSEA. Trimming stripped 8 bases from V and 5 bases from J, with 15 bases between. The CDR3 is 12 residues long. The CDR3 DNA is TGCAGCTTTCTCGCGGGGGCGGAGACCCAGTACTTC. This gives the protein CSFLAGAETQYF.

The gene calls are TRBV5-6 and TRBJ2-2; D call uncertain. The germline V and J ends were trimmed by 5 bases and 4 bases, with 6 bases remaining between them. Germline loops: CDR1 SGHDT, CDR2 YYEEEE. This CDR3 is 12 amino acids long. The CDR3 DNA reads as TGTGCCAGCAGTCTTCCCACCGGGGAGCTGTTTTTT. This gives the protein CASSLPTGELFF.

This clone was detected only once. J is TRBJ1-1 and V is TRBV18, with 9 bases identical to TRBD1. Trimming at V came to 2 bases and at J to 1 base, leaving 5 bases not matched to a gene. Germline CDR1 and CDR2: KGHSH and LQKENI. The CDR3 length is 16 residues. This CDR3 reads CASSPKQGAGNTEAFF. Here the CDR3 DNA reads TGTGCCAGCTCACCAAAACAGGGGGCTGGGAACACTGAAGCTTTCTTT.

A few counts support this clone. This chain connects TRBV19 to TRBJ1-3, with no clear D. Trimming removed 3 bases at V and 0 bases at J, with 9 bases between. The CDR3 is 15 amino acids. In germline, CDR1 is LNHDA, CDR2 SQIVND (reference sequence). The CDR3 loop reads CASSIKSYSGNTIYF. The CDR3 DNA follows: TGTGCCAGTAGTATCAAGTCCTACTCTGGAAACACCATATATTTT.

This clone appeared once. V and J are TRBV29-1 and TRBJ1-4; perhaps TRBD1 as D (6 bases). Trimming cost V 4 bases and J 7 bases, with 10 bases left between them. The CDR3 runs 12 residues. CDR1 is SQVTM, CDR2 ANQGSEA, per germline. The DNA for the CDR3 is TGCAGCGTTGGGGAAGGGGGTGAAAAACTGTTTTTT. Residues: CSVGEGGEKLFF.